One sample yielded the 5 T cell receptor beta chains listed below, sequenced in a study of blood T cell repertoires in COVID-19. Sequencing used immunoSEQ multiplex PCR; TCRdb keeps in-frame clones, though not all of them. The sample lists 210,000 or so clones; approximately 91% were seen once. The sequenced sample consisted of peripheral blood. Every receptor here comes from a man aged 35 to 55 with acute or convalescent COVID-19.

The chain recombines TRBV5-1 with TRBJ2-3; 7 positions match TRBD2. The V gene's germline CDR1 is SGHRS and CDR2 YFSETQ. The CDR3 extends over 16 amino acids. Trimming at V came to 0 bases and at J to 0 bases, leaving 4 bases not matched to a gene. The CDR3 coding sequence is TGCGCCAGCAGCTTGGGGGGACTATCTAGCACAGATACGCAGTATTTT. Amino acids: CASSLGGLSSTDTQYF.

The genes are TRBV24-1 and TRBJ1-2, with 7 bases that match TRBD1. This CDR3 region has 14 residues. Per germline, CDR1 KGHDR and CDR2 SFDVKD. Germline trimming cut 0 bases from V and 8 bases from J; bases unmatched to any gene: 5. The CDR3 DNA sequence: TGTGCCACCAGTGATTTGCCAGGGGGGAACGGCTACACCTTC. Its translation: CATSDLPGGNGYTF.

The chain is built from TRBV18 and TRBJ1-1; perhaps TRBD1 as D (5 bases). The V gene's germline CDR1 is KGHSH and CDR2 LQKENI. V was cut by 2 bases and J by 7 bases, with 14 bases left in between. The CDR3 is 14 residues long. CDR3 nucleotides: TGTGCCAGCTCACCAAGCTGGGGGGGGAGTGAAGCTTTCTTT. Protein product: CASSPSWGGSEAFF. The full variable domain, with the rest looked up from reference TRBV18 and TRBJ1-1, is NAGVMQNPRHLVRRRGQEARLRCSPMKGHSHVYWYRQLPEEGLKFMVYLQKENIIDESGMPKERFSAEFPKEGPSILRIQQVVRGDSAAYFCASSPSWGGSEAFFGQGTRLTVV.

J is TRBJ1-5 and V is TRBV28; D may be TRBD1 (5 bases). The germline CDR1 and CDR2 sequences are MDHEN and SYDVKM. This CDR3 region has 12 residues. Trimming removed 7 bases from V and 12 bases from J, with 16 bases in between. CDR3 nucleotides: TGTGCCAGCAACTTGGGTACGGGGGGCCAGCATTTT. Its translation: CASNLGTGGQHF.

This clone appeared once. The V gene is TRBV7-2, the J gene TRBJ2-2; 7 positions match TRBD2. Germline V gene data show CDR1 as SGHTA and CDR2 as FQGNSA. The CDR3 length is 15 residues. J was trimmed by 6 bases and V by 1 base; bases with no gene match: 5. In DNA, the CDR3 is TGTGCCAGCAGCTTAGAGACTAGCTGGTCCGGGGAGCTGTTTTTT. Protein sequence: CASSLETSWSGELFF.